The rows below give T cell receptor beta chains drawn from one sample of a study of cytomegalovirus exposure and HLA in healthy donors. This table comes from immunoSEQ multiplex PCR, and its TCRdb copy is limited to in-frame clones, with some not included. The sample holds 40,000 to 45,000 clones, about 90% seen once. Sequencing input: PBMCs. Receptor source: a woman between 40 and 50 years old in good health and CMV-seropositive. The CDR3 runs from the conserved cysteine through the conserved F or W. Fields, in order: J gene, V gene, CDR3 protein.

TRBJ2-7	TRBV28	CASSWDRDYEQYF
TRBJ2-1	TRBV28	CASSLGLGPFNEQFF
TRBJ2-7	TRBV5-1	CASSLASDAYEQYF
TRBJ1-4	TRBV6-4	CASSQGYREGRTNEKLFF
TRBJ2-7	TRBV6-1	CASVLRTGPYEQYF
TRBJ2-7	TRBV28	CASSLEGGNYEQYF
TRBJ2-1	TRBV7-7	CASSPGGRGTYNEQFF
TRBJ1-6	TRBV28	CASKPEQGSNYNSPLHF
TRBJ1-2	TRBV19	CASSPSGGVYGYTF
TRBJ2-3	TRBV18	CASSQPPGTQYF
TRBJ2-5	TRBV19	CASRLAGETQYF
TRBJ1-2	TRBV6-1	CASSALQAGGRLDYGYTF
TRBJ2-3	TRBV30	CAWSLGGGTDTQYF
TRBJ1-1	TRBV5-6	CASSLTRAEAFF